The rows below give T cell receptor beta chains drawn from one sample of a study. Each CDR3 protein is one row after TCRdb ran MiXCR on the 5' RACE reads. The repertoire includes about 41,000 distinct CDR3 sequences, 29% of them detected once, and around 3.5% sits in the top ten. The sequencing sample was made of memory CD4+ T cells sorted from a lymph node. The receptor source for this set is a female donor with breast cancer. The CDR3 runs from the conserved cysteine through the conserved F or W. The order of the fields is J gene, V gene, D gene, clone size, CDR3 protein, CDR3 DNA. A D gene is named only where the DNA matches it firmly. Size values are once, few and many counts, or a class for expanded clones, and some rows have none.

j_gene: TRBJ1-3; v_gene: TRBV4-1; d_gene: .; abundance: .; CDR3aa: CASSQAQTSGNTIYF; CDR3nt: TGCGCCAGCAGCCAAGCGCAGACCTCTGGAAACACCATATATTTT
j_gene: TRBJ2-7; v_gene: TRBV28; d_gene: TRBD1; abundance: .; CDR3aa: CASSDRDSYSYEQYF; CDR3nt: TGTGCCAGCAGTGACCGGGACAGCTATTCCTACGAGCAGTACTTC
j_gene: TRBJ1-2; v_gene: TRBV7-2; d_gene: .; abundance: .; CDR3aa: CASSFVPGRSGGYTF; CDR3nt: TGTGCCAGCAGCTTTGTGCCGGGGAGGTCGGGTGGCTACACCTTC
j_gene: TRBJ2-7; v_gene: TRBV20-1; d_gene: TRBD1; abundance: .; CDR3aa: CSARGQGASYEQYF; CDR3nt: TGCAGTGCTAGAGGACAGGGTGCTTCCTACGAGCAGTACTTC
j_gene: TRBJ2-1; v_gene: TRBV4-1; d_gene: TRBD2; abundance: .; CDR3aa: CASSQAGTSGNNEQFF; CDR3nt: TGCGCCAGCAGCCAAGCCGGGACTAGCGGGAACAATGAGCAGTTCTTC
j_gene: TRBJ1-3; v_gene: TRBV12-3/TRBV12-4; d_gene: TRBD1; abundance: .; CDR3aa: CASTGTGGNTIYF; CDR3nt: TGTGCCAGCACCGGGACAGGAGGAAACACCATATATTTT
j_gene: TRBJ1-6; v_gene: TRBV20-1; d_gene: TRBD1; abundance: .; CDR3aa: CSAKKTGAYYNSPLHF; CDR3nt: TGCAGTGCGAAAAAGACAGGGGCCTATTATAATTCACCCCTCCACTTT
j_gene: TRBJ2-1; v_gene: TRBV9; d_gene: .; abundance: .; CDR3aa: CASSVRGGHYNEQFF; CDR3nt: TGTGCCAGCAGCGTACGCGGGGGCCACTACAATGAGCAGTTCTTC
j_gene: TRBJ2-7; v_gene: TRBV3-1; d_gene: .; abundance: .; CDR3aa: CASSQVRGASYEQYF; CDR3nt: TGTGCCAGCAGCCAAGTGCGCGGTGCCTCCTACGAGCAGTACTTC
j_gene: TRBJ1-6; v_gene: TRBV5-5; d_gene: .; abundance: few; CDR3aa: CASSHREARGSPLHF; CDR3nt: TGTGCCAGCAGCCACCGGGAGGCCAGGGGTTCACCCCTCCACTTT
j_gene: TRBJ2-7; v_gene: TRBV4-1; d_gene: .; abundance: many; CDR3aa: CASSQERGSYEQYF; CDR3nt: TGCGCCAGCAGCCAAGAGAGGGGCTCCTACGAGCAGTACTTC
j_gene: TRBJ2-1; v_gene: TRBV2; d_gene: TRBD2; abundance: .; CDR3aa: CAKGGSVYNEQFF; CDR3nt: TGTGCCAAGGGCGGGAGCGTCTACAATGAGCAGTTCTTC
j_gene: TRBJ1-6; v_gene: TRBV27; d_gene: TRBD1; abundance: .; CDR3aa: CASSVNRGRNSPLHF; CDR3nt: TGTGCCAGCAGTGTCAACAGGGGGCGGAATTCACCCCTCCACTTT
j_gene: TRBJ2-3; v_gene: TRBV5-1; d_gene: TRBD2; abundance: many; CDR3aa: CASTDSGGPDTQYF; CDR3nt: TGCGCCAGCACCGATAGCGGGGGTCCAGATACGCAGTATTTT
j_gene: TRBJ2-4; v_gene: TRBV4-1; d_gene: .; abundance: .; CDR3aa: CASSQEMVTELAKNIQYF; CDR3nt: TGCGCCAGCAGCCAAGAGATGGTCACAGAACTAGCCAAAAACATTCAGTACTTC
j_gene: TRBJ1-1; v_gene: TRBV4-2; d_gene: .; abundance: .; CDR3aa: CASSQVFRENTEAFF; CDR3nt: TGCGCCAGCAGCCAAGTCTTTCGGGAGAACACTGAAGCTTTCTTT
j_gene: TRBJ2-1; v_gene: TRBV3-1; d_gene: TRBD2; abundance: few; CDR3aa: CASSQVAGGGNEQFF; CDR3nt: TGTGCCAGCAGCCAAGTAGCGGGAGGGGGGAATGAGCAGTTCTTC
j_gene: TRBJ2-3; v_gene: TRBV20-1; d_gene: .; abundance: few; CDR3aa: CSARGSGTDTQYF; CDR3nt: TGCAGTGCTAGAGGATCCGGCACAGATACGCAGTATTTT
j_gene: TRBJ2-7; v_gene: TRBV9; d_gene: .; abundance: .; CDR3aa: CASTPYQTAPYEQYF; CDR3nt: TGTGCCAGCACCCCCTACCAGACAGCACCCTACGAGCAGTACTTC
j_gene: TRBJ2-3; v_gene: TRBV5-1; d_gene: .; abundance: medium-sized; CDR3aa: CASSLAGGADTQYF; CDR3nt: TGCGCCAGCAGCTTGGCCGGGGGCGCAGATACGCAGTATTTT
j_gene: TRBJ1-1; v_gene: TRBV5-1; d_gene: TRBD1; abundance: few; CDR3aa: CASSTTTGGTEAFF; CDR3nt: TGCGCCAGCAGCACGACGACAGGGGGCACTGAAGCTTTCTTT
j_gene: TRBJ1-5; v_gene: TRBV11-2; d_gene: .; abundance: .; CDR3aa: CASSFGTNQPQHF; CDR3nt: TGTGCCAGCAGCTTCGGGACAAATCAGCCCCAGCATTTT
j_gene: TRBJ1-2; v_gene: TRBV20-1; d_gene: .; abundance: .; CDR3aa: CSVGGSPGYTF; CDR3nt: TGCAGTGTAGGAGGCAGCCCCGGCTACACCTTC
j_gene: TRBJ1-5; v_gene: TRBV20-1; d_gene: .; abundance: .; CDR3aa: CSAYPLPQGTYQPQHF; CDR3nt: TGCAGTGCTTACCCCCTCCCTCAGGGAACCTATCAGCCCCAGCATTTT
j_gene: TRBJ2-1; v_gene: TRBV7-3; d_gene: TRBD2; abundance: .; CDR3aa: CASSSSSGRSTYNEQFF; CDR3nt: TGTGCCAGCAGCTCATCTAGCGGGAGGAGCACCTACAATGAGCAGTTCTTC
j_gene: TRBJ2-4; v_gene: TRBV5-1; d_gene: TRBD1; abundance: few; CDR3aa: CASSSQQGAKNIQYF; CDR3nt: TGCGCCAGCAGCTCCCAACAGGGGGCCAAAAACATTCAGTACTTC
j_gene: TRBJ1-2; v_gene: TRBV12-3/TRBV12-4; d_gene: TRBD1; abundance: .; CDR3aa: CASSFPQRQGNYGYTF; CDR3nt: TGTGCCAGCAGTTTCCCCCAAAGACAGGGCAACTATGGCTACACCTTC
j_gene: TRBJ1-3; v_gene: TRBV7-9; d_gene: .; abundance: few; CDR3aa: CASSPDSGSGNTIYF; CDR3nt: TGTGCCAGCAGCCCGGACTCGGGCTCTGGAAACACCATATATTTT
j_gene: TRBJ1-6; v_gene: TRBV5-1; d_gene: .; abundance: .; CDR3aa: CASSLGAAGSNSPLHF; CDR3nt: TGCGCCAGCAGCTTGGGCGCGGCAGGGTCGAATTCACCCCTCCACTTT
j_gene: TRBJ2-1; v_gene: TRBV28; d_gene: .; abundance: .; CDR3aa: CASSRQGQFF; CDR3nt: TGTGCCAGCAGCCGTCAGGGGCAGTTCTTC
j_gene: TRBJ2-7; v_gene: TRBV4-3; d_gene: .; abundance: .; CDR3aa: CASSRGHDHRRYEQYF; CDR3nt: TGCGCCAGCAGCCGGGGTCATGACCACAGGCGCTACGAGCAGTACTTC
j_gene: TRBJ2-1; v_gene: TRBV3-1; d_gene: .; abundance: .; CDR3aa: CASSQGRGPSYNEQFF; CDR3nt: TGTGCCAGCAGCCAAGGCAGGGGTCCTTCCTACAATGAGCAGTTCTTC
j_gene: TRBJ2-7; v_gene: TRBV12-3/TRBV12-4; d_gene: TRBD1; abundance: .; CDR3aa: CASSSPKDREFEQYF; CDR3nt: TGTGCCAGCAGTTCTCCTAAGGACAGGGAGTTCGAGCAGTACTTC
j_gene: TRBJ2-7; v_gene: TRBV4-1; d_gene: .; abundance: .; CDR3aa: CASSRQTGSSYEQYF; CDR3nt: TGCGCCAGCAGCCGCCAGACTGGGAGCTCCTACGAGCAGTACTTC
j_gene: TRBJ2-2; v_gene: TRBV10-1; d_gene: TRBD1; abundance: .; CDR3aa: CAGTSGTGGTGELFF; CDR3nt: TGCGCCGGCACCTCCGGGACAGGGGGCACCGGGGAGCTGTTTTTT
j_gene: TRBJ2-7; v_gene: TRBV20-1; d_gene: TRBD2; abundance: .; CDR3aa: CSAGVVAGDHEQYF; CDR3nt: TGCAGTGCTGGAGTAGTAGCGGGAGACCACGAGCAGTACTTC
j_gene: TRBJ2-6; v_gene: TRBV10-2; d_gene: .; abundance: .; CDR3aa: CASLDSSSGANVLTF; CDR3nt: TGTGCCAGCCTGGACAGTTCCTCTGGGGCCAACGTCCTGACTTTC
j_gene: TRBJ2-2; v_gene: TRBV6-4; d_gene: TRBD1; abundance: few; CDR3aa: CASSVLQGAGELFF; CDR3nt: TGTGCCAGCAGTGTCCTTCAGGGGGCCGGGGAGCTGTTTTTT
j_gene: TRBJ1-5; v_gene: TRBV7-2; d_gene: TRBD1; abundance: .; CDR3aa: CASSLVGQGLGQPQHF; CDR3nt: TGTGCCAGCAGCTTAGTGGGACAGGGCTTAGGTCAGCCCCAGCATTTT
j_gene: TRBJ2-3; v_gene: TRBV5-1; d_gene: .; abundance: .; CDR3aa: CASSLSTGPGTDTQYF; CDR3nt: TGCGCCAGCAGCTTGAGCACAGGGCCGGGAACAGATACGCAGTATTTT
j_gene: TRBJ2-5; v_gene: TRBV12-3/TRBV12-4; d_gene: .; abundance: .; CDR3aa: CASSPEGAETQYF; CDR3nt: TGTGCCAGCAGTCCCGAGGGAGCCGAGACCCAGTACTTC
j_gene: TRBJ2-3; v_gene: TRBV4-2; d_gene: TRBD2; abundance: few; CDR3aa: CASSQITSGGTRTDTQYF; CDR3nt: TGTGCCAGCAGCCAGATAACTAGCGGGGGAACCCGCACAGATACGCAGTATTTT
j_gene: TRBJ1-5; v_gene: TRBV4-1; d_gene: .; abundance: .; CDR3aa: CASSQGLGIVRSNQPQHF; CDR3nt: TGCGCCAGCAGCCAAGGACTAGGGATCGTACGCAGTAATCAGCCCCAGCATTTT